This T cell receptor beta chain is from a study of molecular identifiers for immune sequencing clone quantification (dated by TCRdb to about 2018). Context from the whole study: For a replicate experiment, the RNA from either 20,000 or 100,000 naive CD8 T cells was divided into five aliquots, and four of those aliquots went on to sequencing. The study was a methods study using CD8 T cells to benchmark molecular-identifier clustering-based TCR repertoire sequencing (MIDCIRS) and TCR RNA copy counting.

Libraries of naive CD8 T cells were generated from roughly 21,000 to 960,000 sorted cells, with 10%, 30% or 50% of the purified RNA used. On a BD FACSAria II, naive CD8 T cells were FACS-sorted as CD8+CD4-CCR7+CD45RA+ and collected into RLT Plus buffer. Detection sensitivity was tested by spiking Jurkat RNA equal to roughly 9 TCR copies' worth into samples containing roughly 17,000-1,000,000 naive CD8 T cells. CD8 T cells were enriched using RosetteSep CD8+ T Cell Enrichment Cocktail and Ficoll-Paque, and the enriched cells then underwent ACK red cell lysis. What the study reported, not specific to this receptor: In CMV-specific effector cells, over 98% of molecules were held by clones above 20 RNA copies, whereas under 1% of molecules were held by such clones in naive cells. Highly expanded clone sizes could be underestimated because identical TCR molecules may share a barcode. A single cell's worth of spiked-in Jurkat TCR RNA was reported detectable even among 900,000 to 1,000,000 naive CD8 T cells. Modeling gave about three recovered TCR RNA copies per cell versus approximately 9 by digital PCR, implying approximately 30% capture efficiency. Spiked-in Jurkat TCR RNA (approximately 10 copies' worth), which is not part of the donor repertoire, was contained in the naive libraries. When barcode sub-clustering was left out, chimeric consensus sequences inflated TCR diversity, with chimeras reaching as high as 47%.

This clonotype was observed at least ten times. The antigen this receptor binds is unknown. No base qualities exist here, and no much larger clone lies one base off it. Library construction relied on PCR. For sequencing, an Illumina HiSeq 4000 was employed. Bulk TCR libraries were prepared as previously described, using TCR primers listed in Table S5. The Qiagen AllPrep DNA/RNA kit was used to purify total RNA. Before analysis, reads from multiple sequencing runs of the same library were pooled. In the authors' own workflow: Reads were retained only if their TCR constant sequence matched exactly, and those retained reads were trimmed to 150 nt and grouped according to their 12-nt molecular barcodes. Reads inside each barcode group were sub-clustered using a 15% Levenshtein threshold, and a quality-weighted consensus sequence was constructed for each RNA molecule. Non-functional sequences were filtered out, along with any lower-count sequence sitting one edit away from another sequence. Based on a fit of two negative binomial distributions, barcode sub-clusters having less than 20% of the maximum read count were discarded. The raw public data were reprocessed by TCRdb itself: fastp quality trimming at Q25, MiXCR clonotype calling, in-frame beta chains only. Rows merge per CDR3 protein into single entries with the most common DNA and genes. These V and J calls derive from TCRdb rather than the authors' analysis. This sample comprises roughly 50,000 distinct CDR3 sequences, roughly a quarter of them detected only once. The top ten hold around 1.9% of the sample.

V loses 5 bases, J loses 1 base, and the germline ends lie 9 bases apart. From its cysteine to its phenylalanine, the CDR3 spans 13 amino acids. Just CDR3 DNA is preserved here, 39 bases in frame from base 1. From the germline V gene, CDR1 is SGHVS and CDR2 is FNYEAQ. This sequence uses TRBV7-6 and TRBJ2-7, with the D gene too uncertain to name. Source material: naive CD8+ T cells from blood, with Jurkat cell RNA spiked in. The meaning of the sample's cell subset or site label: FACS-sorted CD8+CD4-CCR7+CD45RA+ naive T cells. The sequence was obtained from a human donor in good health. Some libraries in this study had Jurkat cell RNA spiked in. CDR3 loop: CASSPGRSYEQYF. The DNA is as follows: TGTGCCAGCAGCCCCGGGCGGTCCTACGAGCAGTACTTC.